The sequence of this TCR beta chain was determined in a study of CD8 T cells in ankylosing spondylitis. This clonotype was observed many times. No antigen is known for it. The study, taken as a whole, reports: There was a TCR beta motif, made of fewer than 10 highly homologous variants, that appeared characteristic of ankylosing spondylitis blood.

One entry per CDR3 protein, called by TCRdb with MiXCR from the 5' RACE reads. The sample shows fewer than 550,000 distinct CDR3 sequences, approximately 5% of them seen only once. The CDR3 extends over 14 amino acids. Trimming stripped 0 bases from V and 3 bases from J, with 9 bases between. Germline assignment: CDR1 SGHRS and CDR2 YFSETQ. Specimen: blood, either unsorted or a sorted T cell fraction (not recorded which). The rearrangement links TRBV5-1 to TRBJ1-2; D is uncertain. This sequence was found in a male donor with ankylosing spondylitis. The CDR3 protein is CASSLAHEDYGYTF. The DNA for the CDR3 is TGCGCCAGCAGCTTGGCTCATGAGGACTATGGCTACACCTTC. Supplemented by reference TRBV5-1 and TRBJ1-2, the full variable domain reads KAGVTQTPRYLIKTRGQQVTLSCSPISGHRSVSWYQQTPGQGLQFLFEYFSETQRNKGNFPGRFSGRQFSNSRSEMNVSTLELGDSALYLCASSLAHEDYGYTFGSGTRLTVV.